This is a list of T cell receptor beta chains from one sample in a study of blood T cell repertoires in COVID-19. Measured with immunoSEQ multiplex PCR; TCRdb has only the in-frame clones, and not every one. The sample contains 90,000 to 100,000 clones, roughly 84% of which appear only once. The sequenced sample consisted of peripheral blood. The receptors originated from a man in his sixties or seventies with active or convalescent COVID-19. Both conserved end residues are part of each CDR3. The order of the fields is V gene, CDR3 length, D gene, J gene, clone size, CDR3 DNA, CDR3 protein. The D gene is left open where the match is weak. Clone size is shown for a subset of rows, as once, few, many or a class of expanded clone.

V: TRBV15
length: 15
D: -
J: TRBJ1-4
size: -
DNA: TGTGCCACCAGTTTAGAAGGAGCAACTAATGAAAAACTGTTTTTT
CDR3: CATSLEGATNEKLFF

V: TRBV29-1
length: 13
D: -
J: TRBJ1-1
size: -
DNA: TGCAGCGTTGTAACGGGGGGGCGAGCTGAAGCTTTCTTT
CDR3: CSVVTGGRAEAFF

V: TRBV7-2
length: 14
D: TRBD1
J: TRBJ2-7
size: -
DNA: TGTGCCAGCAGCTCTGGGACAGGGACGTCCGAGCAGTACTTC
CDR3: CASSSGTGTSEQYF

V: TRBV7-9
length: 12
D: -
J: TRBJ1-1
size: -
DNA: TGTGCCAGCAGCTTAGGGAGCACTGAAGCTTTCTTT
CDR3: CASSLGSTEAFF

V: TRBV3-1/TRBV3-2
length: 15
D: TRBD1
J: TRBJ1-2
size: few
DNA: TGTGCCAGCAGAAACACAGGGGGCGTCAACTATGGCTACACCTTC
CDR3: CASRNTGGVNYGYTF

V: TRBV10-1
length: 14
D: -
J: TRBJ1-5
size: -
DNA: TGCGCCAGCAGGCCCAGGGTCCACAATCAGCCCCAGCATTTT
CDR3: CASRPRVHNQPQHF

V: TRBV5-4
length: 17
D: TRBD2
J: TRBJ2-3
size: -
DNA: TGTGCCAGCAGCCCTGGGGGAGGAGCGGGGGATCTAAATACGCAGTATTTT
CDR3: CASSPGGGAGDLNTQYF

V: TRBV3-1/TRBV3-2
length: 14
D: -
J: TRBJ1-1
size: -
DNA: TGTGCCAGCAGCCGCCTCGCGGGCGAGACTGAAGCTTTCTTT
CDR3: CASSRLAGETEAFF

V: TRBV2
length: 14
D: TRBD1
J: TRBJ2-3
size: -
DNA: TGTGCCAGCAGGCCGGACAGGTACACAGATACGCAGTATTTT
CDR3: CASRPDRYTDTQYF

V: TRBV7-9
length: 15
D: TRBD1
J: TRBJ2-3
size: -
DNA: TGTGCCAGCAGCACCGACAGGGGCCTCCCAGATACGCAGTATTTT
CDR3: CASSTDRGLPDTQYF